Listed below are T cell receptor beta chains from one sample, sequenced in a study of T cell clonotyping in hematopoietic cell transplantation. Data came from immunoSEQ multiplex PCR; TCRdb stores just in-frame clones and leaves some out. The sample carries tens of thousands of clones, just over 85% recorded once. Sequenced here: peripheral blood mononuclear cells, sampled before stem cell transplant. All receptors come from a man aged 60 to 75 with biphenotypic leukemia. Some clones in this sample may be carry-over from other donors' samples. Both conserved end residues are part of each CDR3. D genes are given only for firm matches. Size is omitted from some rows. Given values are once, few, many or a class for expanded clones.

length: 12
D: NA
V: TRBV19
J: TRBJ2-3
size: NA
DNA: TGTGCCAGTAGTATGAACACAGATACGCAGTATTTT
CDR3: CASSMNTDTQYF

length: 14
D: NA
V: TRBV10-3
J: TRBJ2-7
size: once
DNA: TGTGCCATCAGCGATTACTTGAGAGGGGACGAGCAGTACTTC
CDR3: CAISDYLRGDEQYF

length: 13
D: TRBD2
V: TRBV30
J: TRBJ2-3
size: NA
DNA: TGTGCCTGGGAGGCGGGAGGGACAGATACGCAGTATTTT
CDR3: CAWEAGGTDTQYF

length: 15
D: NA
V: TRBV6-1
J: TRBJ2-7
size: NA
DNA: TGTGCCAGCAGTGATGTCCGGGGAGGCTACTACGAGCAGTACTTC
CDR3: CASSDVRGGYYEQYF

length: 16
D: NA
V: TRBV27
J: TRBJ1-1
size: few
DNA: TGTGCCAGCAGTTTATTCGGCAGGGGTCCTCCTACTGAAGCTTTCTTT
CDR3: CASSLFGRGPPTEAFF

length: 17
D: TRBD2
V: TRBV4-2
J: TRBJ2-5
size: once
DNA: TGTGCCAGCAGCCAAGGGACTAGCGGGAGGATAGGAGAGACCCAGTACTTC
CDR3: CASSQGTSGRIGETQYF

length: 17
D: TRBD1
V: TRBV9
J: TRBJ2-3
size: NA
DNA: TGTGCCAGCAGCGTCCCAGGGACAGGGACCTTTACAGATACGCAGTATTTT
CDR3: CASSVPGTGTFTDTQYF

length: 16
D: TRBD1
V: TRBV19
J: TRBJ1-1
size: NA
DNA: TGTGCCAGTAGTTGGACCTACAGGGGATCGAGCACTGAAGCTTTCTTT
CDR3: CASSWTYRGSSTEAFF

length: 16
D: TRBD2
V: TRBV4-1
J: TRBJ2-2
size: NA
DNA: TGCGCCAGCAGCCAGGGGACTAGCGAAAACACCGGGGAGCTGTTTTTT
CDR3: CASSQGTSENTGELFF

length: 13
D: NA
V: TRBV5-1
J: TRBJ1-2
size: NA
DNA: TGCGCCAGCAGCTTGACAGCGACCGATGGCTACACCTTC
CDR3: CASSLTATDGYTF

length: 15
D: TRBD1
V: TRBV6-1
J: TRBJ1-1
size: NA
DNA: TGTGCCAGCAGTGGCTGGACAGGGTGGGACACTGAAGCTTTCTTT
CDR3: CASSGWTGWDTEAFF

length: 11
D: NA
V: TRBV19
J: TRBJ2-3
size: NA
DNA: TGTGCCAGTAGTATAGTAGATACGCAGTATTTT
CDR3: CASSIVDTQYF

length: 14
D: TRBD1
V: TRBV5-6
J: TRBJ1-2
size: NA
DNA: TGTGCCAGCAGCACCTGGGACAGGGGCTATGGCTACACCTTC
CDR3: CASSTWDRGYGYTF

length: 12
D: NA
V: TRBV30
J: TRBJ1-1
size: NA
DNA: TGTGCCTGGAGTTTCTCCGGTGGTGAAGCTTTCTTT
CDR3: CAWSFSGGEAFF

length: 16
D: NA
V: TRBV19
J: TRBJ1-1
size: NA
DNA: TGTGCCAGTAGTATCCTCTCTTTTCAGGGGAACACTGAAGCTTTCTTT
CDR3: CASSILSFQGNTEAFF

length: 16
D: TRBD2
V: TRBV11-1
J: TRBJ2-1
size: NA
DNA: TGTGCCAGCAGCTTAAGCGGGAGGTCATCCTACAATGAGCAGTTCTTC
CDR3: CASSLSGRSSYNEQFF

length: 13
D: NA
V: TRBV14
J: TRBJ1-1
size: NA
DNA: TGTGCCAGCAGCACACACCGGCGGACTGAAGCTTTCTTT
CDR3: CASSTHRRTEAFF

length: 13
D: NA
V: TRBV7-8
J: TRBJ2-7
size: NA
DNA: TGTGCCAGCATGGAATCCAAGTCCTACGAGCAGTACTTC
CDR3: CASMESKSYEQYF

length: 15
D: TRBD1
V: TRBV4-1
J: TRBJ1-4
size: NA
DNA: TGCGCCAGCAGCCACCCGGGACAGCATGGCGAAAAACTGTTTTTT
CDR3: CASSHPGQHGEKLFF

length: 16
D: TRBD1
V: TRBV19
J: TRBJ1-5
size: NA
DNA: TGTGCCAGTAGACAGGGGCGCAGGGTAATCAATCAGCCCCAGCATTTT
CDR3: CASRQGRRVINQPQHF

length: 14
D: TRBD1
V: TRBV19
J: TRBJ1-5
size: NA
DNA: TGTGCCAGTAGTCGGGACAGCGGCAATCAGCCCCAGCATTTT
CDR3: CASSRDSGNQPQHF

length: 18
D: TRBD1
V: TRBV5-8
J: TRBJ2-2
size: NA
DNA: TGTGCCAGCAGCTTGTGGGGGACAGGGATTTTTTCAACCGGGGAGCTGTTTTTT
CDR3: CASSLWGTGIFSTGELFF

length: 14
D: NA
V: TRBV5-6
J: TRBJ2-1
size: NA
DNA: TGTGCCAGCAGTAAAGGACCCGAGATCGGTGAGCAGTTCTTC
CDR3: CASSKGPEIGEQFF

length: 13
D: NA
V: TRBV5-6
J: TRBJ2-1
size: NA
DNA: TGTGCCAGCAGCTTAGGGGGAGACAATGAGCAGTTCTTC
CDR3: CASSLGGDNEQFF

length: 14
D: NA
V: TRBV6-1
J: TRBJ2-3
size: NA
DNA: TGTGCCAGCAGGGATGACAGGAGGTCAGATACGCAGTATTTT
CDR3: CASRDDRRSDTQYF

length: 14
D: NA
V: TRBV6-6
J: TRBJ1-2
size: NA
DNA: TGTGCCAGCGTACCAGGGGAGGTGTCCTATGGCTACACCTTC
CDR3: CASVPGEVSYGYTF

length: 12
D: NA
V: TRBV30
J: TRBJ1-5
size: NA
DNA: TGTGCCTGGAGTGTAGGAGGCCAGCCCCAGCATTTT
CDR3: CAWSVGGQPQHF

length: 14
D: NA
V: TRBV19
J: TRBJ1-2
size: NA
DNA: TGTGCCAGTGGAGTGAACGGGGAGAACTATGGCTACACCTTC
CDR3: CASGVNGENYGYTF

length: 16
D: NA
V: TRBV7-8
J: TRBJ2-5
size: NA
DNA: TGTGCCAGCAGCTTAGTCGGTAGGGACGTGTGGAAGACCCAGTACTTC
CDR3: CASSLVGRDVWKTQYF

length: 13
D: NA
V: TRBV28
J: TRBJ1-5
size: NA
DNA: TGTGCCCATGTGGGCTCGGGCAATCAGCCCCAGCATTTT
CDR3: CAHVGSGNQPQHF

length: 14
D: TRBD1
V: TRBV2
J: TRBJ1-2
size: NA
DNA: TGTGCCACCAATACAGGGGCCCTGGCGTATAGCTACACCTTC
CDR3: CATNTGALAYSYTF

length: 14
D: NA
V: TRBV7-2
J: TRBJ1-2
size: NA
DNA: TGTGCCAGCAGCTTAGAAAGCAGGGTTCATGGCTACACCTTC
CDR3: CASSLESRVHGYTF

length: 15
D: TRBD1
V: TRBV2
J: TRBJ2-2
size: NA
DNA: TGTGCCCGACGCCCCCGGGACAGGGGTAACGGGGAGCTGTTTTTT
CDR3: CARRPRDRGNGELFF

length: 12
D: NA
V: TRBV4-1
J: TRBJ2-1
size: few
DNA: TGCGCCAGCAGCCGACCTGGGGATGAGCAGTTCTTC
CDR3: CASSRPGDEQFF

length: 14
D: NA
V: TRBV7-9
J: TRBJ2-5
size: NA
DNA: TGTGCCAGCAGCTTAATCGACGGACAAGAGACCCAGTACTTC
CDR3: CASSLIDGQETQYF

length: 15
D: TRBD1
V: TRBV7-2
J: TRBJ1-5
size: NA
DNA: TGTGCCAGCAGCTTCATGAGGGGGCGGTATCAGCCCCAGCATTTT
CDR3: CASSFMRGRYQPQHF

length: 14
D: NA
V: TRBV2
J: TRBJ1-5
size: NA
DNA: TGTGCCAGCACTTCAGGACAGTCTAATCAGCCCCAGCATTTT
CDR3: CASTSGQSNQPQHF

length: 14
D: TRBD2
V: TRBV7-9
J: TRBJ2-7
size: NA
DNA: TGTGCCAGCAGCTTCCTAGCGGGAGCCCCCGAGCAGTACTTC
CDR3: CASSFLAGAPEQYF

length: 12
D: TRBD1
V: TRBV6-5
J: TRBJ2-7
size: NA
DNA: TGTGCCAGCTGGGACAGCTTCTACGAGCAGTACTTC
CDR3: CASWDSFYEQYF

length: 17
D: TRBD2
V: TRBV4-1
J: TRBJ2-3
size: NA
DNA: TGCGCCAGCAGCCAAGATCGGCTAGCGGAGAGCACAGATACGCAGTATTTT
CDR3: CASSQDRLAESTDTQYF

length: 14
D: NA
V: TRBV6-1
J: TRBJ2-3
size: NA
DNA: TGTGCCAGCAGTGAGTGGACAGGCACAGATACGCAGTATTTT
CDR3: CASSEWTGTDTQYF

length: 13
D: NA
V: TRBV4-1
J: TRBJ2-1
size: NA
DNA: TGCGCCAGCAGCCAAGATAACGGATTTGAGCAGTTCTTC
CDR3: CASSQDNGFEQFF

length: 15
D: TRBD1
V: TRBV6-5
J: TRBJ1-2
size: NA
DNA: TGTGCCAGCAGCCAGGGACAGGGATTTAGTTATGGCTACACCTTC
CDR3: CASSQGQGFSYGYTF

length: 13
D: NA
V: TRBV30
J: TRBJ2-3
size: once
DNA: TGTGCCTGGAGATTGTATAGCACAGATACGCAGTATTTT
CDR3: CAWRLYSTDTQYF

length: 17
D: NA
V: TRBV18
J: TRBJ2-2
size: once
DNA: TGTGCCAGCTCACGGGGAGAGGCCCGGAGGGTTCCCGGGGAGCTGTTTTTT
CDR3: CASSRGEARRVPGELFF

length: 14
D: NA
V: TRBV28
J: TRBJ2-3
size: NA
DNA: TGTGCCAGCAGTTGGGACCACGGAACAGATACGCAGTATTTT
CDR3: CASSWDHGTDTQYF

length: 14
D: NA
V: TRBV5-4
J: TRBJ2-2
size: NA
DNA: TGTGCCAGCAGCCTCGACTTGAACACCGGGGAGCTGTTTTTT
CDR3: CASSLDLNTGELFF

length: 12
D: NA
V: TRBV2
J: TRBJ1-1
size: few
DNA: TGTGCCAGCAGTGAGGGCAGGTCCCAAGCTTTCTTT
CDR3: CASSEGRSQAFF

length: 13
D: NA
V: TRBV28
J: TRBJ1-5
size: NA
DNA: TGTGCCAGCAGTTCCCCAGTTGATCAGCCCCAGCATTTT
CDR3: CASSSPVDQPQHF

length: 14
D: NA
V: TRBV28
J: TRBJ1-5
size: NA
DNA: TGTGCCAGCAGTAACCGCCAACAAAATCAGCCCCAGCATTTT
CDR3: CASSNRQQNQPQHF

length: 14
D: NA
V: TRBV19
J: TRBJ2-5
size: NA
DNA: TGTGCCAGTAGTATAGGGGCCGGAGGTGAGACCCAGTACTTC
CDR3: CASSIGAGGETQYF

length: 15
D: NA
V: TRBV7-9
J: TRBJ1-4
size: NA
DNA: TGTGCCAGCAGCCCTGTGGGGTTCACTAATGAAAAACTGTTTTTT
CDR3: CASSPVGFTNEKLFF

length: 10
D: NA
V: TRBV29-1
J: TRBJ1-1
size: few
DNA: TGCAGCGCCCTGGAAGCTGAAGCTTTCTTT
CDR3: CSALEAEAFF

length: 16
D: NA
V: TRBV4-2
J: TRBJ1-5
size: NA
DNA: TGTGCCAGCAGCCAAGAAGGCCTTCGGGGCAATCAGCCCCAGCATTTT
CDR3: CASSQEGLRGNQPQHF

length: 15
D: TRBD2
V: TRBV6-4
J: TRBJ2-1
size: NA
DNA: TGTGCCAGCAGTGAAAAAGCGGGAGAGGGAAGTGAGCAGTTCTTC
CDR3: CASSEKAGEGSEQFF